The T cell receptor (beta chain) described here comes from a study of graft-versus-host responses after intestinal transplantation. As for the study in general: Transplants given to recipients were multivisceral, liver-intestinal, or isolated intestinal.

Study-level points and caveats: The highest levels of circulating GvH clones went along with early declines in HvG clones after transplant. Across patients carrying graft-donor T cell macrochimerism, allografts held high graft-versus-host to host-versus-graft clonal ratios.

Using immunoSEQ multiplex PCR, the repertoire was profiled, and TCRdb retains in-frame clones only, with some absent. The table has 55,000 to 65,000 clones, 90% to 95% seen once. CDR3 size: 21 residues. The V segment lost 6 bases and the J segment 0 bases; nucleotides outside the gene matches: 24. As regards this clone: The antigen remains unidentified.

Source: unstimulated CD4+ T cells sorted from spleen or lymph node cells, taken before transplant. The clonotype originates from a human donor who was the organ donor for an intestinal transplant. V and J are TRBV5-3 and TRBJ1-3; the match to TRBD1 covers 7 bases. TRBV5-3 is an open reading frame, and its role is uncertain. CDR3 sequence reads: CARNAGKLKRDSHYSGNTIYF. In DNA form, the CDR3 reads TGTGCCAGAAATGCTGGTAAATTGAAGCGGGACAGTCATTACTCTGGAAACACCATATATTTT.